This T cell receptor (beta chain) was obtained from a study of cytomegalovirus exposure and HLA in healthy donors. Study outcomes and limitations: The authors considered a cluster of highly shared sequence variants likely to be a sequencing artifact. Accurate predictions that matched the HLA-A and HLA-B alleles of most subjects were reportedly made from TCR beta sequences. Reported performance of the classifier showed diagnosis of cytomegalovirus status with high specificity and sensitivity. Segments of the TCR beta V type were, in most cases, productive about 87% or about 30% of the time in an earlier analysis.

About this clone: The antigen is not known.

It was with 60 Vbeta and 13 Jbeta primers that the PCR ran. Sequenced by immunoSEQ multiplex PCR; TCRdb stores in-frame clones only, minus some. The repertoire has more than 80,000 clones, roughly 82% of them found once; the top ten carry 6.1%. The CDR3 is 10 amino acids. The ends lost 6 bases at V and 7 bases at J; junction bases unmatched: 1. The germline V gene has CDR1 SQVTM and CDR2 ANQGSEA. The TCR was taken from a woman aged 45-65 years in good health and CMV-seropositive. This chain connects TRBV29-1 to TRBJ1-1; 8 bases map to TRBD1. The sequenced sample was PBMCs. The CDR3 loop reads CSVGTGEAFF. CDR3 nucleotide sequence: TGCAGCGTCGGGACAGGTGAAGCTTTCTTT.